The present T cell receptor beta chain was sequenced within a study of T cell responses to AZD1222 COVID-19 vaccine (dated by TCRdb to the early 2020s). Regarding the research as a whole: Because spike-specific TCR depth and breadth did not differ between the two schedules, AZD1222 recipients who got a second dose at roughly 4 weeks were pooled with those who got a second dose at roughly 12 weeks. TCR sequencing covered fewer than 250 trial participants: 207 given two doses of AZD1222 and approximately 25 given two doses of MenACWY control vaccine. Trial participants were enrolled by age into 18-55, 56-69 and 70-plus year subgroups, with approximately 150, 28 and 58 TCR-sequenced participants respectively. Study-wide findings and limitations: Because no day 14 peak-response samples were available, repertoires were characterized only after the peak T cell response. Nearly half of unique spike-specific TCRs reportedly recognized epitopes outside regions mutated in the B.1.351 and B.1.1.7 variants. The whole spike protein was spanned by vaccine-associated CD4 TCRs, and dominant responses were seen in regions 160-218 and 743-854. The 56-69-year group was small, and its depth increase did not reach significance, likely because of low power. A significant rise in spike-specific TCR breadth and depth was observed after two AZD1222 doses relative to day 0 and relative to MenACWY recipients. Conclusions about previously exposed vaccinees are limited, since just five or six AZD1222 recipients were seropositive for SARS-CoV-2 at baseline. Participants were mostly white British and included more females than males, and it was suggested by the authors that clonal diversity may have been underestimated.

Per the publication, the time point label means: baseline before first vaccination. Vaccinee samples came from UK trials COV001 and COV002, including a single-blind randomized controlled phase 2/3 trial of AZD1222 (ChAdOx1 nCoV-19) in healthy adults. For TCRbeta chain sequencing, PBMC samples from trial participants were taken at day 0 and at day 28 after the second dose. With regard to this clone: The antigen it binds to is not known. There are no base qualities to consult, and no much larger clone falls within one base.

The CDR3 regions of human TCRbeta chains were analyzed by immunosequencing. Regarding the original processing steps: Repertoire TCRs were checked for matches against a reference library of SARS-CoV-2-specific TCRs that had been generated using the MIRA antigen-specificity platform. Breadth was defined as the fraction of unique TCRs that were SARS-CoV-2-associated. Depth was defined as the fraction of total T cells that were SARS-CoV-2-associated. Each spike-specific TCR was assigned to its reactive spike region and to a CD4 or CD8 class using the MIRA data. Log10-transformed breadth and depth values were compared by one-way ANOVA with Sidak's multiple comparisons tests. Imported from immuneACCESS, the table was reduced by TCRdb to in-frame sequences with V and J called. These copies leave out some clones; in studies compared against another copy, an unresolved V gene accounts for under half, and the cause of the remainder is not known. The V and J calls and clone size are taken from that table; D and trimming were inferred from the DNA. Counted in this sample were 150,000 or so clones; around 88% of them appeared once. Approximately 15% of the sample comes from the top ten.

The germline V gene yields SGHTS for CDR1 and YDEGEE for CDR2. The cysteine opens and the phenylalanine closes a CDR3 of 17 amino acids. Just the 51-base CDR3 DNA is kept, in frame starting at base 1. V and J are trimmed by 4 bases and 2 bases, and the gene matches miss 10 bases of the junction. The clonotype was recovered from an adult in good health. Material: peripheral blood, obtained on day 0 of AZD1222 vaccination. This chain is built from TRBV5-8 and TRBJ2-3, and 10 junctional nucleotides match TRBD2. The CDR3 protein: CASSHGELAGTTDTQYF. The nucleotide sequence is TGTGCCAGCAGCCACGGCGAACTAGCGGGGACCACAGATACGCAGTATTTT.